This T cell receptor (beta chain) was captured by sequencing in a study of siplizumab effects on memory and regulatory T cells (dated by TCRdb to between 2017 and 2020). General notes on the study: The study looked at the effect of siplizumab, an anti-CD2 antibody, on alloreactive T-cell subsets in allogeneic mixed lymphocyte reactions made from human PBMCs.

Its CDR3 holds 18 amino acids, cysteine through phenylalanine. This entry keeps only the CDR3 DNA: 54 bases, framed from base 1. From a lookup of the germline V gene (reference sequence), CDR1 and CDR2 are LNHNV and YYDKDF. Compared with germline, V lacks 1 base and J lacks 7 bases; bases without a gene match: 13. To prepare the library, the immunoSEQ multiplex PCR assay was applied. Around 100,000 TCR templates per sample were assayed by the deep sequencing platform. Genomic DNA extracted from sorted T cells was used for TCRbeta CDR3 sequencing. As for the authors' bioinformatics: The R programming language was used for clonal analysis of the TCRbeta CDR3 data. Alloreactive CD4+ and CD8+ clones were identified by comparing unstimulated samples to CFSE-low samples taken after the reaction. Regulatory or non-regulatory origin of alloreactive CD4+ clones was assigned by matching sequences to the sorted unstimulated Treg and non-Treg repertoires. TCRdb holds this immuneACCESS table with in-frame rearrangements only. Some clones are missing; in checked studies, unresolved V genes explain under half, and the rest has no known cause. V and J calls and clone size are those listed in that table; D and trimming were worked out from the DNA. The sample yields 110,000 or so clones; about 94% were counted once. Roughly 0.17% of the sample goes to the ten largest clones.

What the research found in general, with its limitations: A naive or memory phenotype could not be assigned to roughly 75-95% of proliferating CD4+ or CD8+ clones. The cumulative frequency of alloreactive sequences traceable to unstimulated CD4+ memory T cells was significantly reduced by siplizumab. Compared with memory T cells, unstimulated naive T cells appeared more diverse, and naive cells seemed to make a substantial contribution to the alloresponse. Among mappable alloreactive CD4+ clones, the Treg-derived fraction averaged nearly 70% with siplizumab versus around 25% in control reactions. Because sequences at frequencies below about 10^-5 were poorly captured, only a minor fraction of alloreactive clones could be mapped back to unstimulated subsets. Whether proliferating Tregs from siplizumab cultures were suppressive was not functionally confirmed.

Sorted unstimulated T cells, along with proliferating T cells recovered from mixed lymphocyte reactions, underwent TCRbeta CDR3 sequencing. Fresh whole blood from fewer than 12 HLA-typed healthy donors was used to isolate PBMCs. To map where alloreactive clones came from, CD4+ non-regulatory T cells in the unstimulated state were FACS-sorted. Details on this clone: Its antigen specificity is not known. No base qualities exist here, and no much larger clone lies one base off it.

The sequence was collected from a human donor in good health. The material sequenced was non-Treg CD4+ T cells sorted from blood. The cell subset or site label of this sample denotes: FACS-sorted unstimulated CD4+ non-regulatory T cells. Rearrangement joined TRBV15 to TRBJ2-5, and 12 junctional nucleotides match TRBD2. The CDR3 protein: CATSRGILAGGPYVTQYF. In nucleotide form, the sequence is TGTGCCACCAGCAGAGGGATACTAGCGGGGGGCCCCTATGTGACCCAGTACTTC.